The 30 T cell receptor beta chains in this list originate from one sample, sequenced in a study of shared clonotypes between healthy human individuals. Clones were sequenced by immunoSEQ multiplex PCR, and TCRdb holds only the in-frame ones, with some missing. The data contain some 1 million clones, around 74% of them singletons. The sequencing input was memory CD4+ T cells sorted from blood. Subset in this sample: CD45RA-negative fraction. The receptors originated from a man younger than 35 in good health.

The chain employs TRBV30 and TRBJ1-1, with D possibly matching TRBD1 (6 bases). Trimming took 6 bases from V and 5 from J, leaving 19 bases between them. The CDR3 totals 14 residues. Germline values: CDR1 GTSNPN, CDR2 SVGIG (reference sequence). The CDR3 coding sequence is TGTGCCTGTTGGCCATTTTCAGGGGAGACTGAAGCTTTCTTT. Translating it yields CACWPFSGETEAFF.

This chain joins TRBV6-5 and TRBJ1-6; a possible D gene is TRBD1 (6 bases). CDR3 length: 14 amino acids. Per germline, CDR1 MNHEY and CDR2 SVGAGI. The V end was cut by 5 bases, the J end by 9 bases, with 14 bases between. The CDR3 loop is CASSEAGEGSPLHF. Here the CDR3 DNA reads TGTGCCAGCAGTGAGGCAGGGGAGGGTTCACCCCTCCACTTT.

This clone was detected ten times or more. This chain connects TRBV6-5 to TRBJ1-6; D might be TRBD1 (5 bases). Trimming stripped 8 bases from V and 0 bases from J, with 8 bases between. The CDR3 runs to 14 residues. The germline V gene encodes CDR1 MNHEY and CDR2 SVGAGI. DNA of the CDR3: TGTGCCAGCCAGGGAGGCTCCTATAATTCACCCCTCCACTTT. It encodes CASQGGSYNSPLHF.

As regards this clone: The junction and the germline gene differ at one end; a read error may be behind it. The chain is built from TRBV6-6 and TRBJ2-1; D perhaps matches TRBD1 (5 bases). CDR1 is MNHNY, CDR2 SVGAGI, per germline (reference sequence). The CDR3 extends over 12 amino acids. The CDR3 DNA reads as TGTGCCAGCAGTTACAATCAGGGTGCTTTGATCTTC. This encodes CASSYNQGALIF.

The chain recombines TRBV19 with TRBJ1-1, with TRBD1 identical over 10 bases. The J segment lost 7 bases and the V segment lost 6 bases, leaving 8 bases of the junction unmatched. Germline CDR1 and CDR2: LNHDA and SQIVND (reference sequence). CDR3 length: 14 amino acids. The CDR3 DNA reads TGTGCCAGTAGGGGGACAGGGGTGAATGGTGAAGCTTTCTTT. It encodes CASRGTGVNGEAFF.

This chain connects TRBV11-2 to TRBJ1-1; 7 nucleotides line up with TRBD1. CDR1 and CDR2 (germline): SGHAT, FQNNGV. V dropped 7 bases and J dropped 2; count of bases not matched to a gene: 13. The CDR3 length is 16 residues. CDR3 DNA: TGTGCCAGCACCCTCACAGGGGCGGGACGTAACACTGAAGCTTTCTTT. Translation: CASTLTGAGRNTEAFF.

This chain connects TRBV5-1 to TRBJ2-5; TRBD2 matches 9 bases. V lost 4 bases and J lost 5; bases outside the gene matches: 6. The CDR3 is 14 residues long. Germline CDR1 and CDR2: SGHRS and YFSETQ. The CDR3 protein is CASSPGTSLETQYF. The CDR3 nucleotides are TGCGCCAGCAGCCCCGGGACTAGCTTGGAGACCCAGTACTTC. Full variable domain (rest looked up from reference TRBV5-1 and TRBJ2-5): KAGVTQTPRYLIKTRGQQVTLSCSPISGHRSVSWYQQTPGQGLQFLFEYFSETQRNKGNFPGRFSGRQFSNSRSEMNVSTLELGDSALYLCASSPGTSLETQYFGPGTRLLVL.

This clone occurred many times. The chain has TRBV28 and TRBJ1-2, with D unresolved. V lost 3 bases to trimming and J lost 0 bases, with 8 bases between them. The CDR3 consists of 14 residues. Germline values: CDR1 MDHEN, CDR2 SYDVKM. In DNA form, the CDR3 reads TGTGCCAGCAGTTTTATCTTAACTAACTATGGCTACACCTTC. Protein sequence: CASSFILTNYGYTF.

The rearrangement links TRBV11-3 to TRBJ1-6; 7 nucleotides match TRBD1. The ends lost 2 bases at V and 9 bases at J; junction bases unmatched: 10. CDR3 length equals 16 residues. In germline, CDR1 is SGHNT, CDR2 YENEEA. In DNA, the CDR3 is TGTGCCAGCAGCTTACATAGACAGGGAAGGTGTTCACCCCTCCACTTT. As protein: CASSLHRQGRCSPLHF.

The J gene is TRBJ2-7, the V gene TRBV6-5; no reliable D call. Per germline, CDR1 MNHEY and CDR2 SVGAGI. The V end lost 4 bases, the J end lost 0 bases, and 7 bases lay between the germline ends. The CDR3 consists of 13 residues. DNA of the CDR3: TGTGCCAGCAGTTCACAGAGCTCCTACGAGCAGTACTTC. It encodes CASSSQSSYEQYF.

Only a few counts were recorded for this clone. The J gene is TRBJ1-3, the V gene TRBV5-6; D not certain. CDR1 SGHDT and CDR2 YYEEEE come from the germline V gene. The CDR3 extends over 17 amino acids. Trimming removed 4 bases from V and 5 bases from J, with 22 bases in between. The CDR3 sequence: CASSRDRAYTYRNTIYF. For the CDR3, the DNA is TGTGCCAGCAGCCGAGACCGGGCCTACACCTACAGAAACACCATATATTTT. The variable domain in full, completed from reference TRBV5-6 and TRBJ1-3, reads DAGVTQSPTHLIKTRGQQVTLRCSPKSGHDTVSWYQQALGQGPQFIFQYYEEEERQRGNFPDRFSGHQFPNYSSELNVNALLLGDSALYLCASSRDRAYTYRNTIYFGEGSWLTVV.

The table lists this clone with many counts. The chain recombines TRBV5-1 with TRBJ2-3; D is perhaps TRBD1 (6 bases). The CDR3 has 16 residues. Germline V gives CDR1 SGHRS, CDR2 YFSETQ. V dropped 3 bases and J dropped 2 bases, with 16 bases sitting between them. Here the CDR3 DNA reads TGCGCCAGCAGCTCAGATTTACAGGGAATCACAGATACGCAGTATTTT. Protein: CASSSDLQGITDTQYF. Looking up the rest from reference TRBV5-1 and TRBJ2-3 gives the full variable domain: KAGVTQTPRYLIKTRGQQVTLSCSPISGHRSVSWYQQTPGQGLQFLFEYFSETQRNKGNFPGRFSGRQFSNSRSEMNVSTLELGDSALYLCASSSDLQGITDTQYFGPGTRLTVL.

This clone has just a few counts. Different DNA sequences within this sample yield the same CDR3. The chain carries TRBV18 and TRBJ1-1, with 7 bases lining up with TRBD1. Germline CDR1 and CDR2: KGHSH and LQKENI. This CDR3 is built from 13 residues. Unmatched junction bases numbered 0, after V lost 4 bases and J lost 1 base. The CDR3 nucleotides read TGTGCCAGCTCACGACAGGGGAACACTGAAGCTTTCTTT. It specifies CASSRQGNTEAFF.

The V and J genes are TRBV7-2 and TRBJ2-7; possible D gene TRBD2, 6 bases. The germline V and J ends were trimmed by 5 bases and 1 base, with 15 bases remaining between them. Per the germline V gene, CDR1 is SGHTA and CDR2 is FQGNSA. This CDR3 has 15 amino acids. The CDR3 DNA sequence: TGTGCCAGCAGCCTACTTGGACGGGGGTCCTACGAGCAGTACTTC. This sequence encodes CASSLLGRGSYEQYF.

To note about this clone: Different DNA sequences within this sample yield the same CDR3. V usage is TRBV11-2 and J usage is TRBJ1-1; no clear D. The V end was cut by 1 base, the J end by 4 bases, with 7 bases between. CDR1 is SGHAT and CDR2 is FQNNGV in the germline V gene. The CDR3 covers 13 residues. The chain's CDR3 is CASSLAETTEAFF. CDR3 nucleotide sequence: TGTGCCAGCAGCTTAGCAGAGACCACTGAAGCTTTCTTT. Drawing the rest from reference TRBV11-2 and TRBJ1-1, the complete variable domain is EAGVAQSPRYKIIEKRQSVAFWCNPISGHATLYWYQQILGQGPKLLIQFQNNGVVDDSQLPKDRFSAERLKGVDSTLKIQPAKLEDSAVYLCASSLAETTEAFFGQGTRLTVV.

The chain carries TRBV18 and TRBJ2-5; either TRBD1 or TRBD2 may supply D (5 bases each). Trimming removed 0 bases at V and 4 bases at J, with 12 bases between. Germline V gene data show CDR1 as KGHSH and CDR2 as LQKENI. The CDR3 is 15 residues long. This chain's CDR3 is CASSPPDGARETQYF. CDR3 sequence (DNA): TGTGCCAGCTCACCACCGGACGGGGCCCGAGAGACCCAGTACTTC.

This clone was counted only a few times. The V call is TRBV29-1, the J call TRBJ1-2; TRBD1 aligns across 7 bases. The V and J ends lost 7 bases and 8 bases, in that order; junction bases with no gene match: 7. CDR3 length: 11 residues. CDR1 is SQVTM and CDR2 is ANQGSEA in the germline V gene. The CDR3 coding sequence is TGCAGCGCTAGCGACAGGGAAGGCTACACCTTC. It yields the protein CSASDREGYTF.

The chain carries TRBV7-9 and TRBJ1-6; tentative D call: TRBD1 (6 bases). V was clipped by 5 bases and J by 7 bases, with 12 bases between them. The germline V gene has CDR1 SEHNR and CDR2 FQNEAQ (reference sequence). The CDR3 extends over 14 amino acids. DNA for the CDR3: TGTGCCAGCAGCGCCAGGGGTCCAAATTCACCCCTCCACTTT. Its protein product is CASSARGPNSPLHF.

The rearrangement uses TRBV6-6 and TRBJ2-2; the match to TRBD1 covers 8 bases. The junction had 1 base not matched to a gene; V was cut back by 0 bases and J by 4 bases. The CDR3 runs to 15 residues. CDR1 and CDR2 (germline): MNHNY, SVGAGI (reference sequence). The CDR3 DNA follows: TGTGCCAGCAGTTACTCAACAGGGGGCACCGGGGAGCTGTTTTTT. It is translated as CASSYSTGGTGELFF.

This clone was recorded at least ten times. The chain couples TRBV15 to TRBJ2-3, with 13 bases that match TRBD2. V lost 3 bases and J lost 4; bases outside the gene matches: 1. CDR1 and CDR2 from the germline V gene are LNHNV and YYDKDF (reference sequence). CDR3 length equals 15 residues. CDR3 DNA: TGTGCCACCAGCAGGACTAGCGGGGGGCCAGATACGCAGTATTTT. Translated: CATSRTSGGPDTQYF.

This clone was observed once. This chain uses TRBV5-6 with TRBJ2-1; TRBD2 is a possible D gene (5 bases). The germline V and J ends were trimmed by 3 bases and 15 bases, with 16 bases remaining between them. The CDR3 covers 12 residues. Looked up from germline, CDR1 is SGHDT and CDR2 is YYEEEE. The chain's CDR3 is CASSWGRRVAFF. The CDR3 DNA reads TGTGCCAGCAGCTGGGGAAGGCGGGTAGCGTTCTTC.

The CDR3, as DNA: TGTGCCATCAGTGAGACAAGCGGGGGAGAGACCCAGTACTTC. Translating gives CAISETSGGETQYF. The chain employs TRBV10-3 and TRBJ2-5; 8 positions agree with TRBD2. With V trimmed by 2 bases and J by 4 bases, 3 bases remained unmatched. Germline values: CDR1 ENHRY, CDR2 SYGVKD. This CDR3 comprises 14 residues.

The genes are TRBV2 and TRBJ2-1; 9 bases agree with TRBD2. Germline trimming cut 5 bases from V and 7 bases from J; bases unmatched to any gene: 9. Germline CDR1 and CDR2: SNHLY and FYNNEI. The CDR3 loop spans 15 amino acids. The DNA of the CDR3 is TGTGCCAGCAGTCTAGCGGGGACCTCCGGGAATGAGCAGTTCTTC. It specifies CASSLAGTSGNEQFF.

Comment on this clone: The same CDR3 also results from other DNA sequences found in this sample. The chain joins TRBV5-4 to TRBJ1-5; D uncertain. Germline CDR1 is SGHNT and CDR2 is YYREEE (reference sequence). With 0 bases removed from V and 5 bases from J, the gap between germline ends came to 3 bases. The CDR3 sequence is 12 residues long. The CDR3 region is CASSLGDQPQHF. The DNA of the CDR3 is TGTGCCAGCAGCTTGGGTGATCAGCCCCAGCATTTT.

The gene calls are TRBV29-1 and TRBJ1-4, with D uncertain. The V end lost 7 bases, the J end lost 0 bases, and 12 bases lay between the germline ends. Germline loops: CDR1 SQVTM, CDR2 ANQGSEA. The CDR3 consists of 14 residues. The chain's CDR3 is CSGILSATNEKLFF. DNA for the CDR3: TGCAGCGGAATCTTAAGCGCAACTAATGAAAAACTGTTTTTT.

The table lists this clone with a few counts. This chain joins TRBV5-1 and TRBJ2-7, with D perhaps TRBD2 (5 bases). In germline, CDR1 is SGHRS, CDR2 YFSETQ. With 0 bases removed from V and 0 bases from J, the gap between germline ends came to 16 bases. This CDR3 has 17 amino acids. Here the CDR3 reads CASSLVVGLLSSYEQYF. The CDR3 nucleotides are TGCGCCAGCAGCTTGGTAGTAGGACTGTTGAGCTCCTACGAGCAGTACTTC.

The chain joins TRBV10-1 to TRBJ2-3, with 10 bases that match TRBD2. Unmatched junction bases numbered 1, after V lost 0 bases and J lost 1 base. CDR3 size: 16 residues. Germline V gene sequence: CDR1 WNHNN, CDR2 SYGVQD (reference sequence). The CDR3, as DNA: TGCGCCAGCAGTGAGTCCGGGACTAGCGGCACAGATACGCAGTATTTT. Its translation: CASSESGTSGTDTQYF.

The rearrangement uses TRBV11-1 and TRBJ2-2; D perhaps matches TRBD2 (5 bases). CDR1 and CDR2 (germline): SGHAT, FQDESV (reference sequence). Trimming took 2 bases from V and 5 from J, leaving 15 bases between them. This CDR3 region has 16 residues. The DNA for the CDR3 is TGTGCCAGCAGCTTACCCGGACTTGCTCTGACCGGGGAGCTGTTTTTT. Its translation: CASSLPGLALTGELFF.

This clone showed up just a few times. This likely traces to a read error, being one base from a far larger clone. The sample holds other DNA sequences that translate to the same CDR3. This chain uses TRBV7-8 with TRBJ2-2; no clear D. The V and J ends lost 1 base and 6 bases respectively, with 3 bases between them. In germline, CDR1 is SGHVS, CDR2 FQNEAQ. The CDR3 consists of 12 residues. The CDR3 protein is CASSLESGELFF. In DNA, the CDR3 is TGTGCCAGCAGCTTAGAATCCGGGGAGCTGTTTTTT.

Note on this clone: A read error may explain this, as a much larger clone is one base away. The rearrangement joins TRBV11-1 to TRBJ2-2, with D unclear. CDR1 and CDR2 from the germline V gene are SGHAT and FQDESV (reference sequence). V shed 3 bases and J shed 6 bases, with 2 bases lying between them. The CDR3 runs 11 residues. The DNA for the CDR3 is TGTGCCAGCAGCTTTCCCGGGGAGCTGTTTTTT. This codes for CASSFPGELFF. Combining the CDR3 with reference TRBV11-1 and TRBJ2-2 gives the whole variable domain EAEVAQSPRYKITEKSQAVAFWCDPISGHATLYWYRQILGQGPELLVQFQDESVVDDSQLPKDRFSAERLKGVDSTLKIQPAELGDSAMYLCASSFPGELFFGEGSRLTVL.